This T cell receptor (beta chain) was captured by sequencing in a study of T cells in Graves' hyperthyroidism and ophthalmopathy. Stable Graves' hyperthyroidism denoted no ophthalmopathy progression over 18 months. Patients showing uncontrolled infection, other autoimmune disease, pregnancy or lactation were ineligible. The CDR3 runs 14 residues. V lost 8 bases and J lost 1, with 13 bases in between. Germline assignment: CDR1 LNHDA and CDR2 SQIVND (reference sequence). The investigators amplified TCR beta CDR3 regions from RNA transcripts. RT-PCR in the first round (using the HTBI primer set) targeted the TCR CDR3. TCRdb reprocessed the multiplex PCR reads via MiXCR and lists one record per CDR3 protein. The sample includes 480,000 or so distinct CDR3 sequences, around an eighth of them seen just once. Study outcomes and limitations: Most thyroid clonotypes expanded above 0.001 appeared in blood too. Ophthalmopathy, which appeared later, was predicted by the model a median approximately 6.7 months before onset.

In its sample, this clonotype was seen a few times. The antigen is not known. This clonotype originated in a woman aged 18 to 35 with Graves' hyperthyroidism. The source material was blood. The rearrangement joins TRBV19 to TRBJ2-3; D not certain. The CDR3 DNA reads as TGTGCCAGTTACGATGGCCGTCGCACAGATACGCAGTATTTT. This translates into CASYDGRRTDTQYF.